Each of the 26 T cell receptor beta chains below was sequenced from the same sample in a study of T cells in Graves' hyperthyroidism and ophthalmopathy (dated by TCRdb to between 2017 and 2020). Library method: multiplex PCR. The sequencer listed for this sample is Illumina HiSeq 2000. The TCR beta CDR3 regions were amplified from RNA transcripts. The first round of RT-PCR for the TCR CDR3 was performed with the HTBI primer set and the Qiagen OneStep RT-PCR kit. TCRdb reran the public reads through fastp at Q25 and MiXCR, keeping productive beta chains. Each CDR3 protein gets just one entry, which takes the most common genes and DNA from the rows behind it. Present in this sample are 560,000 or so distinct CDR3 sequences, 40% to 55% of which were seen just once. The top ten clones comprise roughly 8.2% of the sample. What was sequenced was peripheral blood or thyroid tissue (not recorded which). These receptors came from a woman aged 18-29 years with Graves' hyperthyroidism. Donor details come from another sample of the same person, matched by shared clones.

The table lists this clonotype with a few counts. V gene TRBV6-4 combines with J gene TRBJ1-2; a possible D gene is TRBD1 (5 bases). Germline CDR1 is MRHNA and CDR2 is SNTAGT. The CDR3 length is 15 residues. Trimming cost V 0 bases and J 3 bases, with 11 bases left between them. CDR3 sequence (DNA): TGTGCCAGCAGTGACTCCCAGGGACGGGACTATGGCTACACCTTC. Its translation is CASSDSQGRDYGYTF.

The V gene is TRBV29-1, the J gene TRBJ1-5; D may match TRBD1 or TRBD2 (5 bases each). The better agreement between TRBJ2-3 and the DNA end casts doubt on the J call. The CDR3 is 16 amino acids. Germline V gene data show CDR1 as SQVTM and CDR2 as ANQGSEA. The CDR3 protein is CSVELSGRQTGDTQYF. The CDR3 coding sequence is TGCAGCGTTGAGCTATCGGGACGGCAGACCGGAGATACGCAGTATTTT.

The gene calls are TRBV5-1 and TRBJ2-7, with D possibly being TRBD2 (6 bases). The CDR3 extends over 14 amino acids. Germline V gene lookup returns CDR1 SGHRS and CDR2 YFSETQ. V shed 3 bases and J shed 5 bases, with 15 bases lying between them. CDR3 residues: CASSSRAGTNEQYF. In DNA form, the CDR3 reads TGCGCCAGCAGCTCACGGGCGGGGACGAACGAGCAGTACTTC.

This clonotype has just a few counts. V gene TRBV2 combines with J gene TRBJ2-5; D might be TRBD1 or TRBD2, each matching 5 bases. The germline V gene encodes CDR1 SNHLY and CDR2 FYNNEI. CDR3 size: 13 residues. Trimming removed 10 bases from V and 5 bases from J, with 17 bases in between. This CDR3 is CANAGTPGETQYF. The CDR3 nucleotides read TGTGCCAACGCCGGGACCCCGGGGGAGACCCAGTACTTC.

Worth noting for this clonotype: A much bigger clone sits one base away, suggesting this may be a read error. V gene TRBV10-3 combines with J gene TRBJ2-7; tentatively, D is TRBD2 (6 bases). This CDR3 is 17 amino acids long. Germline values: CDR1 ENHRY, CDR2 SYGVKD. This CDR3 is CAISTLHGQGGYYGQYF. Written as DNA, the CDR3 is TGTGCCATCAGTACCCTTCACGGGCAGGGAGGATACTACGGGCAGTACTTC.

This clonotype has only a few counts. The chain couples TRBV9 to TRBJ2-5; D perhaps matches TRBD2 (5 bases). V lost 2 bases and J lost 3, with 8 bases in between. This CDR3 has 13 amino acids. From germline, CDR1 is SGDLS and CDR2 YYNGEE. CDR3 in DNA: TGTGCCAGCAGCGTGGACTTAGAAGAGACCCAGTACTTC. Amino acids: CASSVDLEETQYF. The full variable domain, its missing parts supplied by reference TRBV9 and TRBJ2-5, is DSGVTQTPKHLITATGQRVTLRCSPRSGDLSVYWYQQSLDQGLQFLIQYYNGEERAKGNILERFSAQQFPDLHSELNLSSLELGDSALYFCASSVDLEETQYFGPGTRLLVL.

The rearrangement uses TRBV2 and TRBJ2-5; D remains ambiguous. The CDR3 contains 14 residues. The germline V and J ends were trimmed by 6 bases and 5 bases, with 16 bases remaining between them. Germline-derived CDR1 and CDR2 are SNHLY and FYNNEI. Written as DNA, the CDR3 is TGTGCCAGCAGCTCCTGGCTTGGGTCCGAGACCCAGTACTTC. This codes for CASSSWLGSETQYF.

The rearrangement uses TRBV7-9 and TRBJ2-6; D may be TRBD1 (5 bases). The germline CDR1 and CDR2 sequences are SEHNR and FQNEAQ (reference sequence). Trimming cost V 3 bases and J 0 bases, with 9 bases left between them. This CDR3 is 16 amino acids long. In DNA form, the CDR3 reads TGTGCCAGCAGCTTTGGCAGGGACTCTGGGGCCAACGTCCTGACTTTC. This translates into CASSFGRDSGANVLTF.

In its sample, this clonotype was seen a few times. This chain joins TRBV20-1 and TRBJ2-5; possible D gene TRBD2, 6 bases. Germline V lookup: CDR1 DFQATT, CDR2 SNEGSKA (reference sequence). The CDR3 consists of 13 residues. Trimming left V 6 bases short and J 4 bases short, with 15 bases between. CDR3: CSAAKGRGETQYF. The CDR3, as DNA: TGCAGTGCCGCCAAAGGGCGGGGAGAGACCCAGTACTTC.

The CDR3: CASSHPTGQGSYEQYF. The DNA of the CDR3 is TGCGCCAGCAGCCACCCCACGGGACAGGGTTCTTACGAGCAGTACTTC. The chain has TRBV5-1 and TRBJ2-7; 9 bases line up with TRBD1. The CDR3 contains 16 residues. Trimming took 4 bases from V and 4 from J; bases not matched to a gene: 12. The V gene's germline CDR1 is SGHRS and CDR2 YFSETQ. The full variable domain, its missing parts supplied by reference TRBV5-1 and TRBJ2-7, is KAGVTQTPRYLIKTRGQQVTLSCSPISGHRSVSWYQQTPGQGLQFLFEYFSETQRNKGNFPGRFSGRQFSNSRSEMNVSTLELGDSALYLCASSHPTGQGSYEQYFGPGTRLTVT.

At least ten counts were recorded for this clonotype. V gene TRBV7-3 combines with J gene TRBJ1-2; D remains unclear. The ends were cut back, 5 bases at V and 2 bases at J, with 12 bases in the middle. The length of the CDR3 is 14 residues. Per the germline V gene, CDR1 is SGHTA and CDR2 is FQGTGA. The CDR3 DNA is TGTGCCAGCAGCCAAACGGGTCGAAACTATGGCTACACCTTC. Its protein is CASSQTGRNYGYTF.

V usage is TRBV24-1 and J usage is TRBJ1-2; D uncertain. Trimming removed 4 bases at V and 8 bases at J, with 19 bases between. This CDR3 contains 15 residues. CDR1 and CDR2 from the germline V gene are KGHDR and SFDVKD. The CDR3 DNA reads TGTGCCACCAGTGAACCAGACTCCCTCTCCGGCGGCTACACCTTC. Encoded protein: CATSEPDSLSGGYTF.

In this sample, this clonotype turned up many times. The chain uses TRBV2 and TRBJ1-1, with 8 bases matching TRBD1. CDR1 and CDR2 from the germline V gene are SNHLY and FYNNEI. This CDR3 is built from 12 residues. V shed 10 bases and J 7 bases; nucleotides not matched to a gene: 8. CDR3: CAIRQGRDEAFF. The CDR3 DNA reads TGTGCCATACGACAGGGGAGGGATGAAGCTTTCTTT.

The chain combines TRBV10-3 with TRBJ2-5; 9 nucleotides align to TRBD2. With 3 bases clipped from V and 1 base from J, the junction kept 6 bases outside the gene matches. The germline V gene has CDR1 ENHRY and CDR2 SYGVKD. CDR3 size: 16 residues. The CDR3 sequence is CAISDTLAGPQETQYF. The DNA of the CDR3 is TGTGCCATCAGTGACACCCTAGCGGGACCCCAAGAGACCCAGTACTTC.

In this sample, this clonotype turned up many times. The CDR3 DNA follows: TGTGCCAGTAGTATAGCGACAGGGTATCCTCAGCCCCAGCATTTT. It translates to CASSIATGYPQPQHF. The gene calls are TRBV19 and TRBJ1-5, with 7 bases fitting TRBD1. This CDR3 is 15 amino acids long. V was clipped by 1 base and J by 6 bases; unmatched bases: 6. Germline assignment: CDR1 LNHDA and CDR2 SQIVND (reference sequence). The full variable domain, rest sourced from reference TRBV19 and TRBJ1-5, is DGGITQSPKYLFRKEGQNVTLSCEQNLNHDAMYWYRQDPGQGLRLIYYSQIVNDFQKGDIAEGYSVSREKKESFPLTVTSAQKNPTAFYLCASSIATGYPQPQHFGDGTRLSIL.

The chain has TRBV29-1 and TRBJ2-5, with a possible D match to TRBD1 (6 bases). Germline values: CDR1 SQVTM, CDR2 ANQGSEA. The CDR3 has 18 residues. The V and J ends lost 0 bases and 3 bases respectively, with 23 bases between them. CDR3 protein: CSVEDAQGFYVREETQYF. The CDR3 region has the DNA TGCAGCGTTGAAGATGCTCAGGGGTTCTATGTACGCGAAGAGACCCAGTACTTC.

This clonotype was seen a single time. The CDR3 sequence: CATSRDRLGVPGGQPQHF. DNA for the CDR3: TGTGCCACCAGCAGAGATCGGCTCGGAGTGCCAGGCGGTCAGCCCCAGCATTTT. The gene calls are TRBV15 and TRBJ1-5; no clear D. The V end was cut by 0 bases, the J end by 6 bases, with 21 bases between. This CDR3 has 18 amino acids. Germline lookup yields CDR1 LNHNV and CDR2 YYDKDF (reference sequence).

This clonotype was seen a few times. The rearrangement links TRBV2 to TRBJ1-4, with D hard to call. V was clipped by 6 bases and J by 7 bases, with 12 bases between them. CDR3 length equals 13 residues. Per germline, CDR1 SNHLY and CDR2 FYNNEI. CDR3 protein: CASRDRGFEKLFF. Written as DNA, the CDR3 is TGTGCCAGCAGGGACCGTGGGTTTGAAAAACTGTTTTTT.

This clonotype was detected only a few times. The chain joins TRBV24-1 to TRBJ2-5; 8 bases agree with TRBD2. Per germline, CDR1 KGHDR and CDR2 SFDVKD. With 3 bases clipped from V and 5 bases from J, the junction kept 10 bases outside the gene matches. The CDR3 spans 16 residues. CDR3 residues: CATSDPPGGMGETQYF. As DNA, the CDR3 is TGTGCCACCAGTGATCCCCCGGGAGGGATGGGGGAGACCCAGTACTTC.

V is TRBV6-6 and J is TRBJ2-5, with no clear D. V lost 6 bases and J 7 bases, leaving 21 bases between the germline ends. CDR3 length equals 15 residues. Looked up from germline, CDR1 is MNHNY and CDR2 is SVGAGI (reference sequence). The CDR3 DNA follows: TGTGCCAGCAGGGCCGGACGGACCGAAAGGGTGACCCAGTACTTC. Its translation is CASRAGRTERVTQYF.

The chain couples TRBV12-3 or TRBV12-4 to TRBJ1-1; no definite D call. The V gene lost 5 bases and the J gene lost 9 bases, with 10 bases spanning the gap. This CDR3 spans 11 amino acids. The CDR3 sequence: CASSPRSKAFF. CDR3 bases: TGTGCCAGCAGTCCGCGAAGCAAAGCTTTCTTT.

This clonotype was seen more than once but under ten times. This chain joins TRBV15 and TRBJ2-6; D possibly corresponds to TRBD2 (6 bases). This CDR3 has 17 amino acids. The V end was cut by 9 bases, the J end by 0 bases, with 18 bases between. The germline CDR1 and CDR2 sequences are LNHNV and YYDKDF (reference sequence). CDR3 sequence reads: CATLEGPPDSGANVLTF. CDR3 sequence (DNA): TGTGCCACACTGGAGGGCCCTCCGGACTCTGGGGCCAACGTCCTGACTTTC.

The chain is built from TRBV7-3 and TRBJ2-7; tentatively, D is TRBD1 (6 bases). The V end lost 6 bases, the J end lost 2 bases, and 14 bases lay between the germline ends. Germline V CDR1 and CDR2: SGHTA, FQGTGA. The CDR3 contains 14 residues. CDR3 sequence: CASSFVRGPYEQYF. CDR3 nucleotide sequence: TGTGCCAGCAGTTTCGTCAGGGGCCCCTACGAGCAGTACTTC.

This sequence joins TRBV25-1 and TRBJ1-1; the D is unclear. The CDR3 contains 15 residues. Trimming stripped 6 bases from V and 0 bases from J, with 14 bases between. The germline gives CDR1 MGHDK, CDR2 SYGVNS. CDR3 region: CASSQDIRLNTEAFF. CDR3 in DNA: TGTGCCAGCAGCCAAGACATTCGGTTGAACACTGAAGCTTTCTTT.

The J gene is TRBJ2-7, the V gene TRBV11-2, with unresolved D. The ends were cut back, 6 bases at V and 7 bases at J, with 10 bases in the middle. The CDR3 spans 11 residues. Germline CDR1 is SGHAT and CDR2 is FQNNGV. CDR3 amino acids: CASRLQVEQYF. CDR3 nucleotide sequence: TGTGCCAGCAGGTTGCAGGTTGAGCAGTACTTC. The full variable domain, rest sourced from reference TRBV11-2 and TRBJ2-7, is EAGVAQSPRYKIIEKRQSVAFWCNPISGHATLYWYQQILGQGPKLLIQFQNNGVVDDSQLPKDRFSAERLKGVDSTLKIQPAKLEDSAVYLCASRLQVEQYFGPGTRLTVT.

This chain connects TRBV5-5 to TRBJ2-7; D may correspond to TRBD1 or TRBD2 (5 bases each). There are 14 residues in the CDR3. Looked up from germline, CDR1 is SGHKS and CDR2 is YYEKEE (reference sequence). V lost 4 bases and J lost 0, with 11 bases in between. CDR3 DNA sequence: TGTGCCAGCAGCCCCATGAGGGGCTCCTACGAGCAGTACTTC. Translating gives CASSPMRGSYEQYF.